One sample yielded the 4 T cell receptor beta chains listed below, sequenced in a study of T cells in Graves' hyperthyroidism and ophthalmopathy. TCR beta CDR3 regions were amplified from RNA transcripts. Carried out on the TCR CDR3, a first-round RT-PCR used the HTBI primer set. TCRdb fed the multiplex PCR reads into MiXCR, producing one record per CDR3 protein. The sample lists approximately 720,000 distinct CDR3 sequences; approximately 19% were seen once. The sequenced material came from blood. These receptors were taken from a woman aged 45 to 65 with Graves' hyperthyroidism that later progressed to Graves' ophthalmopathy.

This clonotype was counted between two and nine times. CDR3 amino acids: CASSHRDRNYGYTF. DNA for the CDR3: TGTGCCAGCAGCCACCGGGACAGAAACTATGGCTACACCTTC. This rearrangement joins TRBV3-1 to TRBJ1-2, with 7 nucleotides matching TRBD1. Germline V gene lookup returns CDR1 LGHDT and CDR2 YNNKEL (reference sequence). V lost 3 bases to trimming and J lost 2 bases; unmatched junction nucleotides: 3. This CDR3 spans 14 amino acids.

The chain combines TRBV6-1 with TRBJ2-3; D perhaps matches TRBD1 (6 bases). The CDR3 is 13 residues long. The germline CDR1 and CDR2 sequences are MNHNS and SASEGT. V was shortened by 7 bases and J by 0 bases, with 8 bases between the two germline ends. The CDR3 sequence is CASNRASTDTQYF. The CDR3 DNA sequence: TGTGCCAGCAACAGGGCGAGCACAGATACGCAGTATTTT.

This clonotype was found many times. The CDR3 sequence is CASSQTSGGFTDTQYF. The CDR3 DNA reads as TGTGCCAGCAGCCAGACTAGCGGGGGATTCACAGATACGCAGTATTTT. The gene calls are TRBV3-1 and TRBJ2-3; 12 bases match TRBD2. V gave up 3 bases and J gave up 2 bases; unmatched junction bases: 3. Germline CDR1 reads LGHDT; CDR2 reads YNNKEL (reference sequence). The CDR3 contains 16 residues.

This clonotype was observed a handful of times. The V call is TRBV4-1, the J call TRBJ1-3; TRBD1 aligns across 8 bases. The ends lost 0 bases at V and 4 bases at J; junction bases unmatched: 8. The germline gives CDR1 MGHRA, CDR2 YSYEKL. The CDR3 is 17 amino acids. This CDR3 is CASSQDLGQARGNTIYF. The CDR3 bases are TGCGCCAGCAGCCAAGATCTGGGACAGGCGCGGGGAAACACCATATATTTT.